The 24 T cell receptor beta chains in this list originate from one sample, sequenced in a study of OX40 agonist ivuxolimab in advanced cancers. Data came from immunoSEQ multiplex PCR; TCRdb stores just in-frame clones and leaves some out. In the table there are about 14,000 clones, 75% to 85% of which are singletons. Here the sequenced sample was CD4+ or CD8+ T cells sorted from blood, taken in a trial of the OX40 agonist ivuxolimab. The receptors were gathered from an adult with an advanced solid tumor such as melanoma, head and neck, liver or kidney cancer.

This clone was detected a few times. The V gene is TRBV28, the J gene TRBJ2-3; 7 bases agree with TRBD2. J was trimmed by 13 bases and V by 5 bases; bases with no gene match: 9. Germline assignment: CDR1 MDHEN and CDR2 SYDVKM. The CDR3 runs 12 residues. The chain's CDR3 is CASSGGEAHEYF. The CDR3 nucleotides read TGTGCCAGCAGTGGGGGGGAGGCCCACGAGTATTTT.

The gene calls are TRBV11-2 and TRBJ2-1, with D perhaps TRBD2 (5 bases). Per germline, CDR1 SGHAT and CDR2 FQNNGV. The ends were cut back, 4 bases at V and 9 bases at J, with 13 bases in the middle. The length of the CDR3 is 13 residues. CDR3 nucleotides: TGTGCCAGCAGCTCGGGGTCCCGCGGTGAGCAGTTCTTC. This translates into CASSSGSRGEQFF.

This chain uses TRBV11-1 with TRBJ2-1; D is unresolved. The length of the CDR3 is 13 residues. The germline V gene encodes CDR1 SGHAT and CDR2 FQDESV (reference sequence). V lost 3 bases and J lost 10, with 13 bases in between. For the CDR3, the DNA is TGTGCCAGCAGCTTTGATACCCTGGAGGAGCAGTTCTTC. Translating gives CASSFDTLEEQFF.

This rearrangement joins TRBV19 to TRBJ2-7; D is undetermined. CDR1 and CDR2 from the germline V gene are LNHDA and SQIVND (reference sequence). Trimming cost V 9 bases and J 1 base, with 10 bases left between them. The CDR3 length is 12 residues. The CDR3 region is CASSSDSYEQYF. The CDR3 DNA reads TGTGCCAGCTCCAGCGATTCCTACGAGCAGTACTTC.

The chain links TRBV5-4 to TRBJ2-7; D perhaps matches TRBD2 (6 bases). CDR1 is SGHNT and CDR2 is YYREEE in the germline V gene (reference sequence). V lost 4 bases, J lost 3 bases, and 17 bases lay in between. CDR3 length equals 15 residues. The CDR3 sequence: CASSQDGGRVYEQYF. In DNA form, the CDR3 reads TGTGCCAGCAGCCAAGATGGGGGGAGAGTCTACGAGCAGTACTTC.

The table lists this clone with a few counts. The rearrangement uses TRBV9 and TRBJ1-1, with D possibly TRBD1 on 5 matching bases. The CDR3 has 14 residues. CDR1 is SGDLS, CDR2 YYNGEE, per germline. The V gene lost 4 bases and the J gene lost 1 base, with 11 bases spanning the gap. In nucleotides, the CDR3 is TGTGCCAGCAGCCCATGGAGGGGGAACACTGAAGCTTTCTTT. Its protein is CASSPWRGNTEAFF.

This clone was detected only once. The genes are TRBV10-3 and TRBJ2-5; 10 nucleotides agree with TRBD1. V lost 4 bases and J lost 2; bases outside the gene matches: 4. The CDR3 is made up of 15 amino acids. Germline V gene sequence: CDR1 ENHRY, CDR2 SYGVKD. CDR3 coding DNA: TGTGCCATCAGTGCGGACAGGGGGAAGCAAGAGACCCAGTACTTC. This translates into CAISADRGKQETQYF.

V gene TRBV9 combines with J gene TRBJ2-2; D is perhaps TRBD1 (5 bases). Germline V CDR1 and CDR2: SGDLS, YYNGEE. The CDR3 sequence is 15 residues long. V was cut by 0 bases and J by 6 bases, with 12 bases left in between. As DNA, the CDR3 is TGTGCCAGCAGCGTAGAATGGGGCGCGTCCGGGGAGCTGTTTTTT. Translating gives CASSVEWGASGELFF. The complete variable domain, with remaining parts taken from reference TRBV9 and TRBJ2-2, reads DSGVTQTPKHLITATGQRVTLRCSPRSGDLSVYWYQQSLDQGLQFLIQYYNGEERAKGNILERFSAQQFPDLHSELNLSSLELGDSALYFCASSVEWGASGELFFGEGSRLTVL.

The rearrangement links TRBV7-1 to TRBJ1-2, with TRBD1 as a possible D gene (5 bases). TRBV7-1 is annotated as an ORF whose role is uncertain. This CDR3 is 14 amino acids long. The V end lost 5 bases, the J end lost 7 bases, and 17 bases lay between the germline ends. CDR3 nucleotides: TGTGCCAGCAGCCTTTGGACCGGGACCCTTGGCTACACCTTC. Protein sequence: CASSLWTGTLGYTF.

The rearrangement joins TRBV6-6 to TRBJ1-4; D call uncertain. V was shortened by 3 bases and J by 8 bases, with 16 bases between the two germline ends. This CDR3 comprises 15 residues. Looked up from germline, CDR1 is MNHNY and CDR2 is SVGAGI (reference sequence). The DNA of the CDR3 is TGTGCCAGCAGTTATCCGGACGGAACGGGGGAAAAACTGTTTTTT. This translates into CASSYPDGTGEKLFF.

V and J are TRBV7-2 and TRBJ1-5; the D gene is possibly TRBD1 (6 bases). The germline V and J ends were trimmed by 5 bases and 6 bases, with 14 bases remaining between them. Germline CDR1 SGHTA, CDR2 FQGNSA. There are 14 residues in the CDR3. DNA of the CDR3: TGTGCCAGCAGCGAGGGGGGCTTCGGTCAGCCCCAGCATTTT. Protein sequence: CASSEGGFGQPQHF.

This sequence joins TRBV7-2 and TRBJ2-7; D remains unclear. V was trimmed by 4 bases and J by 2 bases, leaving 12 bases between them. From germline, CDR1 is SGHTA and CDR2 FQGNSA. The CDR3 consists of 14 residues. CDR3 region: CASSSPGATYEQYF. For the CDR3, the DNA is TGTGCCAGCAGCTCCCCTGGTGCGACCTACGAGCAGTACTTC.

This clone was seen just once. The chain recombines TRBV5-1 with TRBJ2-2; 8 bases are shared with TRBD1. CDR1 is SGHRS and CDR2 is YFSETQ in the germline V gene. V shed 2 bases, J shed 1 base, and the junction held 4 bases outside the gene matches. This CDR3 is 16 amino acids long. CDR3 sequence: CASSFSGTGNTGELFF. CDR3 bases: TGCGCCAGCAGCTTTTCCGGGACAGGGAACACCGGGGAGCTGTTTTTT.

This clone was detected only a few times. V is TRBV4-2 and J is TRBJ2-2, with D possibly TRBD2 on 5 matching bases. Germline assignment: CDR1 LGHNA and CDR2 YNFKEQ. The CDR3 is made up of 14 amino acids. Trimming left V 1 base short and J 4 bases short, with 7 bases between. The CDR3 nucleotides read TGTGCCAGCAGCCAAGTAGGACTCACCGGGGAGCTGTTTTTT. It codes for CASSQVGLTGELFF.

CDR3 sequence: CASSQEMQETQYF. CDR3 nucleotide sequence: TGTGCCAGCAGCCAAGAGATGCAAGAGACCCAGTACTTC. The chain employs TRBV4-2 and TRBJ2-5; D gene unclear. Germline-derived CDR1 and CDR2 are LGHNA and YNFKEQ. This CDR3 comprises 13 residues. V was pared by 0 bases and J by 2 bases, with 4 bases between.

The chain has TRBV7-2 and TRBJ2-7; 12 nucleotides match TRBD2. The CDR3 length is 15 residues. CDR1 and CDR2 (germline): SGHTA, FQGNSA. J was trimmed by 3 bases and V by 4 bases; bases with no gene match: 4. DNA of the CDR3: TGTGCCAGCAGCTCCGGGACTAGCGGGCTCTACGAGCAGTACTTC. Translating it yields CASSSGTSGLYEQYF.

The chain carries TRBV28 and TRBJ2-7, with TRBD2 as a possible D gene (7 bases). The CDR3 extends over 16 amino acids. V gave up 10 bases and J gave up 4 bases, with 26 bases separating them. Germline CDR1 and CDR2: MDHEN and SYDVKM. The CDR3 DNA follows: TGTGCCAACGACCCGAGGGAGGGGACACCATCGTACGAGCAGTACTTC. This gives the protein CANDPREGTPSYEQYF.

V usage is TRBV6-5 and J usage is TRBJ2-1, with 12 bases aligning to TRBD2. This CDR3 is 15 amino acids long. CDR1 MNHEY and CDR2 SVGAGI come from the germline V gene. The ends lost 5 bases at V and 3 bases at J; junction bases unmatched: 2. CDR3 sequence (DNA): TGTGCCAGCAGTCTAGCGGGAGGGGACTACAATGAGCAGTTCTTC. As protein: CASSLAGGDYNEQFF.

The V and J genes are TRBV7-2 and TRBJ2-7; D is ambiguous. The germline gives CDR1 SGHTA, CDR2 FQGNSA. This CDR3 has 12 residues. Trimming stripped 2 bases from V and 7 bases from J, with 9 bases between. The CDR3 here is CASSLSTLEQYF. CDR3 in DNA: TGTGCCAGCAGCTTATCGACCCTAGAGCAGTACTTC.

This clone was seen just once. CDR3 in amino acids: CASSGRDRGTSWDNEQFF. The CDR3 DNA is TGTGCCAGCAGTGGCCGGGACAGAGGGACTAGTTGGGACAATGAGCAGTTCTTC. The chain couples TRBV6-1 to TRBJ2-1, with a tentative D call TRBD2 (8 bases). Germline V gene sequence: CDR1 MNHNS, CDR2 SASEGT. Trimming pared 4 bases from V and 5 bases from J, leaving 24 bases between. The CDR3 consists of 18 residues.

This chain uses TRBV6-5 with TRBJ2-1; 8 bases align to TRBD2. The CDR3 is 16 residues long. Germline assignment: CDR1 MNHEY and CDR2 SVGAGI. Trimming removed 2 bases from V and 4 bases from J; junction bases left unmatched: 7. The CDR3 protein is CASSYGAGGQYNEQFF. Here the CDR3 DNA reads TGTGCCAGCAGTTACGGGGCGGGAGGTCAATACAATGAGCAGTTCTTC.

This chain uses TRBV7-9 with TRBJ2-1; 14 bases line up with TRBD2. Germline loops: CDR1 SEHNR, CDR2 FQNEAQ (reference sequence). CDR3 length equals 17 residues. The V segment lost 1 base and the J segment 9 bases; nucleotides outside the gene matches: 8. The chain's CDR3 is CASSLVSGLAGDSEQFF. The CDR3, as DNA: TGTGCCAGCAGCTTAGTGTCGGGACTAGCGGGAGATAGTGAGCAGTTCTTC. The whole variable domain, filled in from reference TRBV7-9 and TRBJ2-1, reads DTGVSQNPRHKITKRGQNVTFRCDPISEHNRLYWYRQTLGQGPEFLTYFQNEAQLEKSRLLSDRFSAERPKGSFSTLEIQRTEQGDSAMYLCASSLVSGLAGDSEQFFGPGTRLTVL.

The rearrangement joins TRBV4-1 to TRBJ2-7, with 10 nucleotides matching TRBD1. Germline V gives CDR1 MGHRA, CDR2 YSYEKL. The V segment lost 4 bases and the J segment 0 bases; nucleotides outside the gene matches: 6. The CDR3 spans 16 residues. The chain's CDR3 is CASSPRWDRGSYEQYF. CDR3 nucleotides: TGCGCCAGCAGCCCCCGGTGGGACAGGGGCTCCTACGAGCAGTACTTC.

The chain carries TRBV28 and TRBJ1-6; 7 bases match TRBD1. The germline CDR1 and CDR2 sequences are MDHEN and SYDVKM. The CDR3 length is 15 residues. J lost 9 bases, V lost 6 bases, and 11 bases had no gene match. The CDR3 is CASRHNTGAASPLHF. In nucleotides, the CDR3 is TGTGCCAGCAGGCATAACACAGGGGCCGCTTCACCCCTCCACTTT.